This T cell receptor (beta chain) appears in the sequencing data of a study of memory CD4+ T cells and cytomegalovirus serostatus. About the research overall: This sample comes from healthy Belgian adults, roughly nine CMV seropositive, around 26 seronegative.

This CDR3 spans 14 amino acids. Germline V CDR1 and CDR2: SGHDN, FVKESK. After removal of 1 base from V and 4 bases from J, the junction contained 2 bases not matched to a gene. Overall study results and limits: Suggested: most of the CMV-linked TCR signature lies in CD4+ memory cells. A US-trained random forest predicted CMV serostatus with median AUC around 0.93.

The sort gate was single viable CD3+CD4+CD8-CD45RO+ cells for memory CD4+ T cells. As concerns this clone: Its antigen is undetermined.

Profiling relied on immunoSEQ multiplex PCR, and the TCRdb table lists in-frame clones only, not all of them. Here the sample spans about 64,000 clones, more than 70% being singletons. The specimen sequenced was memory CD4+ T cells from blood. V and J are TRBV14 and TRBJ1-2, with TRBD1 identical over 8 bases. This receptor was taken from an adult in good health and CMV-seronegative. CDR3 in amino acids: CASSQVDRGYGYTF. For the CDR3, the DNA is TGTGCCAGCAGCCAAGTTGACAGGGGCTATGGCTACACCTTC.